This T cell receptor (beta chain) appears in the sequencing data of a study of T cells in Graves' hyperthyroidism and ophthalmopathy. Looking at the study overall: Peripheral blood was acquired at first diagnosis, ahead of any therapy whatsoever.

Amplification of TCR beta CDR3 regions used RNA as the template. HTBI primers were the set used in a first-round RT-PCR of the TCR CDR3. TCRdb used MiXCR to reprocess the multiplex PCR reads, holding one entry per CDR3 protein. The table has 550,000 to 600,000 distinct CDR3 sequences, 16% seen once. V lost 4 bases to trimming and J lost 6 bases, with 10 bases between them. This CDR3 region has 12 residues. Looked up from germline, CDR1 is SGHRS and CDR2 is YFSETQ. Exclusion followed for patients with uncontrolled infection, other autoimmune disease, pregnancy or lactation. The diagnoses drew upon clinical symptoms, serum thyroxine and TRAb, thyroid ultrasound and orbital computed tomography. This clonotype was observed at least ten times.

The chain employs TRBV5-1 and TRBJ1-1, with D possibly TRBD1 on 5 matching bases. The receptor was derived from a young woman with Graves' hyperthyroidism. The material sequenced was blood. This chain's CDR3 is CASSVEGAEAFF. The CDR3 DNA reads as TGCGCCAGCAGCGTGGAAGGGGCTGAAGCTTTCTTT. The full variable domain, its missing parts supplied by reference TRBV5-1 and TRBJ1-1, is KAGVTQTPRYLIKTRGQQVTLSCSPISGHRSVSWYQQTPGQGLQFLFEYFSETQRNKGNFPGRFSGRQFSNSRSEMNVSTLELGDSALYLCASSVEGAEAFFGQGTRLTVV.